These 11 T cell receptor beta chains came from one sample sequenced in a study of T cell responses to AZD1222 COVID-19 vaccine. TCRdb's table, derived via immunoSEQ multiplex PCR, lists solely in-frame clones and lacks some. The repertoire has approximately 140,000 clones, about 90% of them found once; the top ten carry about a tenth. The specimen comprised peripheral blood, sampled 28 days after the second AZD1222 dose. The receptors here all came from an adult who received the AZD1222 COVID-19 vaccine.

The chain links TRBV6-5 to TRBJ1-2, with TRBD1 identical over 7 bases. This CDR3 has 15 amino acids. Germline V lookup: CDR1 MNHEY, CDR2 SVGAGI. The J segment lost 4 bases and the V segment lost 2 bases, leaving 7 bases of the junction unmatched. The CDR3 nucleotides read TGTGCCAGCAGTTACCGTCCGACAGGGCTCTATGGCTACACCTTC. It specifies CASSYRPTGLYGYTF.

The CDR3 DNA reads TGTGCCAGCAGCGTAGGTTCCGCTCCGTATGGCTACACCTTC. It is translated as CASSVGSAPYGYTF. The chain carries TRBV9 and TRBJ1-2; no reliable D call. This CDR3 is built from 14 residues. From germline, CDR1 is SGDLS and CDR2 YYNGEE. Trimming shortened V by 0 bases and J by 5 bases, and 11 bases separated the two germline ends.

The chain joins TRBV7-3 to TRBJ2-7; D gene unclear. CDR3 length equals 14 residues. CDR1 is SGHTA and CDR2 is FQGTGA in the germline V gene. V was shortened by 0 bases and J by 7 bases, with 13 bases between the two germline ends. CDR3 nucleotide sequence: TGTGCCAGCAGCTTAACCGACCCCCGAGGTGAGCAGTACGTC. This codes for CASSLTDPRGEQYV.

The chain links TRBV7-6 to TRBJ2-7, with TRBD2 matching over 9 bases. This CDR3 spans 16 amino acids. Germline lookup yields CDR1 SGHVS and CDR2 FNYEAQ. V gave up 2 bases and J gave up 0 bases; unmatched junction bases: 5. The CDR3 is CASSLNLAGSSYEQYF. Here the CDR3 DNA reads TGTGCCAGCAGCTTAAACCTAGCGGGAAGCTCCTACGAGCAGTACTTC.

The chain couples TRBV9 to TRBJ1-2; D remains unclear. The CDR3 runs 13 residues. Germline CDR1 reads SGDLS; CDR2 reads YYNGEE. V dropped 0 bases and J dropped 1 base, with 4 bases sitting between them. This chain's CDR3 is CASSVGSNYGYTF. CDR3 nucleotides: TGTGCCAGCAGCGTAGGTAGTAACTATGGCTACACCTTC.

The chain employs TRBV19 and TRBJ1-6, with D perhaps TRBD1 (5 bases). Between the trimmed V and J ends, which lost 5 bases and 5 bases, there was a span of 13 bases. Germline-derived CDR1 and CDR2 are LNHDA and SQIVND (reference sequence). CDR3 size: 15 residues. The CDR3 nucleotides read TGTGCCAGTAGTCTACCCGGGACCAATAATTCACCCCTCCACTTT. Its translation: CASSLPGTNNSPLHF.

This clone came up once. The V call is TRBV30, the J call TRBJ1-1; D is uncertain. V shed 2 bases and J shed 6 bases, with 10 bases lying between them. Per the germline V gene, CDR1 is GTSNPN and CDR2 is SVGIG (reference sequence). The CDR3 spans 12 residues. The CDR3 DNA is TGTGCCTGGAGTCCCGGTAGCGCTGAAGCTTTCTTT. Translation: CAWSPGSAEAFF.

V gene TRBV6-1 combines with J gene TRBJ2-7; 8 nucleotides agree with TRBD1. In germline, CDR1 is MNHNS, CDR2 SASEGT. The CDR3 is 17 amino acids. V lost 0 bases, J lost 3 bases, and 10 bases stayed unmatched. The CDR3 coding sequence is TGTGCCAGCAGTGAAGCCAGATTTGGGACAGGCCTCTACGAGCAGTACTTC. This sequence encodes CASSEARFGTGLYEQYF.

This clone was seen a single time. The chain combines TRBV6-5 with TRBJ2-1, with D uncertain. V dropped 2 bases and J dropped 7 bases, with 12 bases sitting between them. CDR1 and CDR2 from the germline V gene are MNHEY and SVGAGI. CDR3 size: 14 residues. CDR3 DNA sequence: TGTGCCAGCAGTTACCTTAACACTGGTAATGAGCAGTTCTTC. Encoded protein: CASSYLNTGNEQFF.

This chain uses TRBV5-6 with TRBJ2-2; the D gene is possibly TRBD1 (6 bases). V was cut by 3 bases and J by 6 bases, with 9 bases left in between. The CDR3 consists of 13 residues. Germline V gene lookup returns CDR1 SGHDT and CDR2 YYEEEE. The CDR3 protein is CASSSKGAGELFF. CDR3 nucleotides: TGTGCCAGCAGCTCTAAGGGGGCCGGGGAGCTGTTTTTT.

The V gene is TRBV4-1, the J gene TRBJ1-1; D uncertain. CDR3 length equals 14 residues. Germline V lookup: CDR1 MGHRA, CDR2 YSYEKL. V was clipped by 5 bases and J by 4 bases, with 14 bases between them. The chain's CDR3 is CASSWTGRGTEAFF. CDR3 DNA sequence: TGCGCCAGCAGCTGGACCGGACGAGGCACTGAAGCTTTCTTT.